These 15 T cell receptor beta chains were sequenced from one sample in a study of cytomegalovirus exposure and HLA in healthy donors. Assay used: immunoSEQ multiplex PCR; TCRdb lists only in-frame clones, some missing. Of hundreds of thousands of clones in the sample, around nine tenths were seen once. The sample consisted of PBMCs. Receptor source: a woman aged 18-29 years in good health and CMV-seronegative.

The table lists this clone with a count of one. The rearrangement joins TRBV5-1 to TRBJ2-3; 13 nucleotides align to TRBD2. With 4 bases clipped from V and 8 bases from J, the junction kept 4 bases outside the gene matches. The germline V gene has CDR1 SGHRS and CDR2 YFSETQ. This CDR3 is built from 14 residues. The CDR3 DNA reads as TGCGCCAGCAGCCCGGGACTAGCGGGACCTACGCAGTATTTT. It is translated as CASSPGLAGPTQYF. The whole variable domain, remainder taken from reference TRBV5-1 and TRBJ2-3, is KAGVTQTPRYLIKTRGQQVTLSCSPISGHRSVSWYQQTPGQGLQFLFEYFSETQRNKGNFPGRFSGRQFSNSRSEMNVSTLELGDSALYLCASSPGLAGPTQYFGPGTRLTVL.

The rearrangement joins TRBV20-1 to TRBJ2-5; the D gene is possibly TRBD1 (7 bases). Germline V lookup: CDR1 DFQATT, CDR2 SNEGSKA (reference sequence). The CDR3 spans 11 residues. Trimming took 2 bases from V and 7 from J, leaving 8 bases between them. The CDR3 protein is CSARQGGTQYF. In nucleotides, the CDR3 is TGCAGTGCTAGACAGGGGGGGACCCAGTACTTC.

This clone turned up a few times. CDR3 protein: CASSLAGSYEQYF. The DNA for the CDR3 is TGTGCCAGCAGTTTAGCGGGGTCCTACGAGCAGTACTTC. This sequence joins TRBV6-5 and TRBJ2-7, with TRBD2 matching over 8 bases. From germline, CDR1 is MNHEY and CDR2 SVGAGI. The CDR3 runs 13 residues. Trimming took 4 bases from V and 1 from J; bases not matched to a gene: 0.

This clone was recorded a few times. The V and J genes are TRBV2 and TRBJ2-5, with 11 nucleotides matching TRBD2. Germline values: CDR1 SNHLY, CDR2 FYNNEI. This CDR3 is built from 14 residues. The trim removed 3 bases at V and 7 bases at J, leaving 4 bases unmatched. This CDR3 is CASSDRTSGGTQYF. The CDR3 nucleotides read TGTGCCAGCAGTGACCGTACTAGCGGGGGGACCCAGTACTTC.

V gene TRBV14 combines with J gene TRBJ2-7; D is possibly TRBD2 (6 bases). This CDR3 has 13 amino acids. Trimming removed 5 bases from V and 0 bases from J, with 8 bases in between. Germline V gene sequence: CDR1 SGHDN, CDR2 FVKESK. In nucleotides, the CDR3 is TGTGCCAGCAGCGGGAGGTACTCCTACGAGCAGTACTTC. Translating it yields CASSGRYSYEQYF.

V and J are TRBV27 and TRBJ2-1; D ambiguous. Germline CDR1 reads MNHEY; CDR2 reads SMNVEV (reference sequence). Between the trimmed V and J ends, which lost 6 bases and 2 bases, there was a span of 11 bases. The CDR3 runs 14 residues. This chain's CDR3 is CASSLPNTYNEQFF. The CDR3 DNA is TGTGCCAGCAGCCTACCAAATACCTACAATGAGCAGTTCTTC.

The chain links TRBV5-4 to TRBJ2-7; no reliable D call. Trimming stripped 0 bases from V and 1 base from J, with 17 bases between. The CDR3 covers 17 residues. CDR1 is SGHNT, CDR2 YYREEE, per germline (reference sequence). The CDR3 DNA reads as TGTGCCAGCAGCTTGGGCCCGGTTGACTTACTATCCTACGAGCAGTACTTC. Protein product: CASSLGPVDLLSYEQYF.

V and J are TRBV12-5 and TRBJ2-7; D gene unclear. The CDR3 extends over 12 amino acids. The ends were cut back, 1 base at V and 5 bases at J, with 6 bases in the middle. Germline lookup yields CDR1 LGHNT and CDR2 FRNRAP. The CDR3 sequence is CASGLGRHEQYF. DNA for the CDR3: TGTGCTAGTGGTTTGGGCAGGCACGAGCAGTACTTC. Based on the CDR3 plus reference TRBV12-5 and TRBJ2-7, the full variable domain is DARVTQTPRHKVTEMGQEVTMRCQPILGHNTVFWYRQTMMQGLELLAYFRNRAPLDDSGMPKDRFSAEMPDATLATLKIQPSEPRDSAVYFCASGLGRHEQYFGPGTRLTVT.

This clone was counted only a few times. The V gene is TRBV7-3, the J gene TRBJ2-1; a weak D match, TRBD2 (5 bases). The germline V gene has CDR1 SGHTA and CDR2 FQGTGA. CDR3 length: 15 amino acids. The V end lost 5 bases, the J end lost 5 bases, and 16 bases lay between the germline ends. CDR3 loop: CASSRPSGNNNEQFF. The CDR3 DNA reads TGTGCCAGCAGCCGTCCTTCGGGGAATAACAATGAGCAGTTCTTC.

The chain couples TRBV11-1 to TRBJ2-1; TRBD1 matches at 7 bases. Trimming cost V 1 base and J 6 bases; bases outside gene matches: 6. From germline, CDR1 is SGHAT and CDR2 FQDESV (reference sequence). This CDR3 is built from 15 residues. The CDR3 loop reads CASSLDRGPFNEQFF. Written as DNA, the CDR3 is TGTGCCAGCAGCTTAGACAGGGGTCCGTTCAATGAGCAGTTCTTC.

This chain uses TRBV28 with TRBJ1-2; 7 bases fit TRBD1. The V and J ends lost 10 bases and 6 bases, in that order; junction bases with no gene match: 5. Germline values: CDR1 MDHEN, CDR2 SYDVKM. The CDR3 is made up of 11 amino acids. CDR3 sequence: CATDRDDGYTF. CDR3 nucleotide sequence: TGTGCCACCGACAGGGACGATGGCTACACCTTC.

V is TRBV2 and J is TRBJ2-7; TRBD1 matches 10 bases. Per germline, CDR1 SNHLY and CDR2 FYNNEI. CDR3 size: 16 residues. The V segment lost 8 bases and the J segment 7 bases; nucleotides outside the gene matches: 17. For the CDR3, the DNA is TGTGCCAGCGAACAAGGGGGGGGACAGGGGCTGCAGGAGCAGTACTTC. It encodes CASEQGGGQGLQEQYF. The full variable domain, with the rest looked up from reference TRBV2 and TRBJ2-7, is EPEVTQTPSHQVTQMGQEVILRCVPISNHLYFYWYRQILGQKVEFLVSFYNNEISEKSEIFDDQFSVERPDGSNFTLKIRSTKLEDSAMYFCASEQGGGQGLQEQYFGPGTRLTVT.

The gene calls are TRBV20-1 and TRBJ2-7; 10 bases line up with TRBD1. This CDR3 is built from 11 residues. Unmatched junction bases numbered 4, after V lost 3 bases and J lost 11 bases. The germline V gene encodes CDR1 DFQATT and CDR2 SNEGSKA (reference sequence). CDR3 in amino acids: CSARTGGGEYF. DNA for the CDR3: TGCAGTGCTAGGACAGGGGGCGGAGAGTACTTC.

The genes are TRBV7-8 and TRBJ1-4; a possible D gene is TRBD1 (6 bases). Germline CDR1 SGHVS, CDR2 FQNEAQ. V was shortened by 1 base and J by 8 bases, with 14 bases between the two germline ends. CDR3 length equals 15 residues. CDR3: CASSLVGQGSEKLFF. The CDR3 nucleotides read TGTGCCAGCAGCTTAGTTGGGCAGGGGAGCGAAAAACTGTTTTTT.

J is TRBJ2-7 and V is TRBV27, with a tentative D call TRBD1 (8 bases). There are 14 residues in the CDR3. V was cut by 5 bases and J by 6 bases, with 17 bases left in between. CDR1 is MNHEY, CDR2 SMNVEV, per germline (reference sequence). CDR3 sequence reads: CASSTGGVGIEQYF. CDR3 in DNA: TGTGCCAGCAGTACAGGGGGGGTAGGTATCGAGCAGTACTTC.